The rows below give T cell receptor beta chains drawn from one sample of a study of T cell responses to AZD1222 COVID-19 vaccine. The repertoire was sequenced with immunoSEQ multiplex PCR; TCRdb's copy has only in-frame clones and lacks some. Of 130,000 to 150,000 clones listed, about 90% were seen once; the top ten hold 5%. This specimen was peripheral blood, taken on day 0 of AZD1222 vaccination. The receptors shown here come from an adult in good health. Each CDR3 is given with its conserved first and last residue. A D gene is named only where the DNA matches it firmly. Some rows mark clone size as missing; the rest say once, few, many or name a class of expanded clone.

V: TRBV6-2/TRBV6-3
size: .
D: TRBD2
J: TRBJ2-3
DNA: TGTGCCAGCAGTCCGACTAGCGGTCGGAGGAAAGATACGCAGTATTTT
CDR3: CASSPTSGRRKDTQYF

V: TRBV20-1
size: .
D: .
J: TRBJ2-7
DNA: TGCAGTGCTCCCCTTCAGGGCGAGCAGTACTTC
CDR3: CSAPLQGEQYF

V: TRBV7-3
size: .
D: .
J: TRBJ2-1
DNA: TGTGCCAGCAGCTTAGGGGTGGGAGGTTCCTACAATGAGCAGTTCTTC
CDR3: CASSLGVGGSYNEQFF

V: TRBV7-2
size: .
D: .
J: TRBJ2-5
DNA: TGTGCCAGCAGCTTTCGTAACAGCCAAGAGACCCAGTACTTC
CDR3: CASSFRNSQETQYF

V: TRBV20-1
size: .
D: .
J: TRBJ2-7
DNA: TGCAGTGCTCCCGACAGCTACGAGCAGTACTTC
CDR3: CSAPDSYEQYF

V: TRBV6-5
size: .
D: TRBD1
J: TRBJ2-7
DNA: TGTGCCAGCAGTTACTCGGGGACAGGGCGCTACGAGCAGTACTTC
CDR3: CASSYSGTGRYEQYF

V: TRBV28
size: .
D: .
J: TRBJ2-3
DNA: TGTGCCAGCAGATTCCAGGGATCTGATACGCAGTATTTT
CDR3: CASRFQGSDTQYF

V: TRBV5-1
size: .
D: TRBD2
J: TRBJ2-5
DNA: TGCGCCAGCAGCTTGGCCGGACTAGCGGGAGATGAGACCCAGTACTTC
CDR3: CASSLAGLAGDETQYF

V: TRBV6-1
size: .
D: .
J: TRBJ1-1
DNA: TGTGCCAGCAGTGAAGCAGGGGTGAGAACTGAAGCTTTCTTT
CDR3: CASSEAGVRTEAFF

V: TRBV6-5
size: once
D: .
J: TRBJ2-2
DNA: TGTGCCAGCATTTCGGGGAGGAGGGACACCGGGGAGCTGTTTTTT
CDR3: CASISGRRDTGELFF

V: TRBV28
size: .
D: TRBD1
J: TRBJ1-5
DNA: TGTGCCAGCAAGTTTTCGGACAGGGACAATCAGCCCCAGCATTTT
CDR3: CASKFSDRDNQPQHF

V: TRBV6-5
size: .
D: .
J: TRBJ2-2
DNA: TGTGCCAGCAAAGGCCATGGGAGCACCGGGGAGCTGTTTTTT
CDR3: CASKGHGSTGELFF

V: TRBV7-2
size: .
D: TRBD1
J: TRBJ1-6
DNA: TGTGCCAGCAGCGCTACAGGGGGCGCAGACTCACCCCTCCACTTT
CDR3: CASSATGGADSPLHF

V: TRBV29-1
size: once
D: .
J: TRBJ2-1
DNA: TGCAGCGCCCAGACAGGTTACAATGAGCAGTTCTTC
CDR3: CSAQTGYNEQFF

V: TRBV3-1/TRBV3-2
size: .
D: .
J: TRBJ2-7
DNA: TGTGCCAGCAGCCAAGATATAAGCTCCTACGAGCAGTACTTC
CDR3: CASSQDISSYEQYF

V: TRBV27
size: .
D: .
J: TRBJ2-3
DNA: TGTGCCACATCCCCCCTTAGCGGCCTCCCGTTAGATACGCAGTATTTT
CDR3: CATSPLSGLPLDTQYF

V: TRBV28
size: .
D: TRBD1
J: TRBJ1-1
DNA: TGTGCCAGCAGCTCGAAACAGGGGGTGAACACTGAAGCTTTCTTT
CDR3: CASSSKQGVNTEAFF

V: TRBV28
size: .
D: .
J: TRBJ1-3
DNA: TGTGCCAGCAGTTTAGGGGGGACGGCTGGAAACACCATATATTTT
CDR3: CASSLGGTAGNTIYF

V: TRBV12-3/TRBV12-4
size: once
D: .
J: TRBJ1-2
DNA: TGTGCCAGCAGTTTACTCGGGAACTATGGCTACACCTTC
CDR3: CASSLLGNYGYTF

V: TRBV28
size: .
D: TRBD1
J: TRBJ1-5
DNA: TGTGCCAGCCGAAGGGACAGGGGGTCCCCCAATCAGCCCCAGCATTTT
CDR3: CASRRDRGSPNQPQHF

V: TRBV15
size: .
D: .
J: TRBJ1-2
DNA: TGTGCCACCAGCAGAGATTCGCTAGCCTATGGCTACACCTTC
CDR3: CATSRDSLAYGYTF

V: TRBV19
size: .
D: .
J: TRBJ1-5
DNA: TGTGCCAGTAGTATAGGGACCCATCAGCCCCAGCATTTT
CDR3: CASSIGTHQPQHF

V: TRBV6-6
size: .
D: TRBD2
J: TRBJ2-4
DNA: TGTGCCAGCAGTAGATCCCCGGGGACTAGCGGCCCTCCGGGGGGAAAAAACATTCAGTACTTC
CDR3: CASSRSPGTSGPPGGKNIQYF

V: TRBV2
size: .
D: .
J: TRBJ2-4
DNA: TGTGCCAGCAGTGGGGGCCAGACCAGGGCGAAAAACATTCAGTACTTC
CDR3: CASSGGQTRAKNIQYF

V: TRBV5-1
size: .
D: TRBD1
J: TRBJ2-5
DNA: TGCGCCAGCAGCTCGGGACAGATCCAAGAGACCCAGTACTTC
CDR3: CASSSGQIQETQYF

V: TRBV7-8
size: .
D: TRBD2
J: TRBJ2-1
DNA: TGTGCCAGCAGCTTAGGAGGGGCGGGAGCTTACCACAATGAGCAGTTCTTC
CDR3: CASSLGGAGAYHNEQFF

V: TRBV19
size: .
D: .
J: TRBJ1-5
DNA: TGTGCCAGTAGTACCACTCAGACAGAGTATAGCAATCAGCCCCAGCATTTT
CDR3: CASSTTQTEYSNQPQHF

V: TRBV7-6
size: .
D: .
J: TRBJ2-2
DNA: TGTGCCAGCAGCTTAGTGGGGACAATGAACACCGGGGAGCTGTTTTTT
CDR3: CASSLVGTMNTGELFF

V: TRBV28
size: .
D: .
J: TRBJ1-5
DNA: TGTGCCAGCAGTTTACCGATTAGAGGGAGAAATCAGCCCCAGCATTTT
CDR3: CASSLPIRGRNQPQHF

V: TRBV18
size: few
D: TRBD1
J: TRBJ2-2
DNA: TGTGCCAGCTCACCCCCGACAGGGGGAAACACCGGGGAGCTGTTTTTT
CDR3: CASSPPTGGNTGELFF

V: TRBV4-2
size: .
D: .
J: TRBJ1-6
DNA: TGTGCCAGCAGCCATAAAGCAGGGGAAGATTCACCCCTCCACTTT
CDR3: CASSHKAGEDSPLHF

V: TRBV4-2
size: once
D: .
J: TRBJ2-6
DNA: TGTGCCAGCAGCCAAGGAGGGGCCTCTGGGGCCAACGTCCTGACTTTC
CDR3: CASSQGGASGANVLTF

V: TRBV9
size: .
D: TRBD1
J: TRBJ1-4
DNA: TGTGCCAGCAGCCCCGGGACAGGGACCACTAATGAAAAACTGTTTTTT
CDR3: CASSPGTGTTNEKLFF

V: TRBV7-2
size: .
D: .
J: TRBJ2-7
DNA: TGTGCCAGCAGCCCGCAAGGATGGGGGCCCTACGAGCAGTACTTC
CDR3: CASSPQGWGPYEQYF

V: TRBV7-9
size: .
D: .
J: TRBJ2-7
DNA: TGTGCCAGCAGCTGGTCCCGGACAGCCATTTCCTACGAGCAGTACTTC
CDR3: CASSWSRTAISYEQYF

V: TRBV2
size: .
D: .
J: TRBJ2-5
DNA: TGTGCCAGCAGCGAAACACACGGCACCCAGTACTTC
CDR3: CASSETHGTQYF

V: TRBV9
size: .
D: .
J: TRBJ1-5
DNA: TGTGCCAGCAGCGTAGGAGGACAGTCCAATCAGCCCCAGCATTTT
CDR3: CASSVGGQSNQPQHF

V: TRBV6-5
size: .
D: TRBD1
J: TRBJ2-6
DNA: TGTGCCAGCCACAGGGGGCAAGCCAACGTCCTGACTTTC
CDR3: CASHRGQANVLTF

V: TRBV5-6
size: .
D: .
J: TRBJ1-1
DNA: TGTGCCAGCAGCTGGGGCATAATGAACACTGAAGCTTTCTTT
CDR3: CASSWGIMNTEAFF

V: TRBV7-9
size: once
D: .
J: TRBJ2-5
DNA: TGTGCCAGCAGCTTGCCCCTATATGACCAAGAGACCCAGTACTTC
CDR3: CASSLPLYDQETQYF

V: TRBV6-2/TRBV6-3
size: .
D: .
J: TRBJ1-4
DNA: TGTGCCAGCAGTTACGGACCGGGTGAAAAACTGTTTTTT
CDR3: CASSYGPGEKLFF

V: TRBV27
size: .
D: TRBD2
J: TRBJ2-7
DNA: TGTGCCAGCAGTTTAGGTGTCGGCGGGAGACTGAGCGAGCAGTACTTC
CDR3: CASSLGVGGRLSEQYF

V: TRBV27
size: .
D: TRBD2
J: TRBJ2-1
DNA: TGTGCCAGCAGTACTTCAGCGGGAGGAAGGTCCTACAATGAGCAGTTCTTC
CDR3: CASSTSAGGRSYNEQFF

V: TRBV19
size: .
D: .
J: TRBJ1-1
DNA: TGTGCCAGTAGTAGGGGCAGGGGTACTGAAGCTTTCTTT
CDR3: CASSRGRGTEAFF

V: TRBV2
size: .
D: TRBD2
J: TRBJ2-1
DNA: TGTGCCAGCAGGGCGGGAGGGAAGAATGAGCAGTTCTTC
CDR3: CASRAGGKNEQFF

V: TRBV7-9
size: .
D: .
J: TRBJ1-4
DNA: TGTGCCAGCAGCTTATCTCGCTTAAATGAAAAACTGTTTTTT
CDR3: CASSLSRLNEKLFF

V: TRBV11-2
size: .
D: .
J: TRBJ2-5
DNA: TGTGCCAGCAGCTCCGGGCGCAGGGGGGTAGAGACCCAGTACTTC
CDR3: CASSSGRRGVETQYF